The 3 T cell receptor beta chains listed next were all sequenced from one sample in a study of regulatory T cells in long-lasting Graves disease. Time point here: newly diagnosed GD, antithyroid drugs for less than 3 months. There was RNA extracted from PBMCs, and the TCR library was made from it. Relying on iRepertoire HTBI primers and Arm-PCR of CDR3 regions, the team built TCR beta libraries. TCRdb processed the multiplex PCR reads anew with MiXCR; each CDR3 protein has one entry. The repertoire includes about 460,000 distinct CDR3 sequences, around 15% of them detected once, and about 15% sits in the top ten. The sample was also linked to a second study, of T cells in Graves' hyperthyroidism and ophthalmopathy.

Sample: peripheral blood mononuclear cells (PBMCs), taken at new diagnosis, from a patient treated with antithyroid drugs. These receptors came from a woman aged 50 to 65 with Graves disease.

The CDR3 nucleotides read TGTGCCAGCAGATCAGCGGGCTTTTTTGGGGGTGAGCAGTTCTTC. Translation: CASRSAGFFGGEQFF. The gene calls are TRBV7-2 and TRBJ2-1; D perhaps matches TRBD2 (6 bases). V was shortened by 6 bases and J by 9 bases, with 21 bases between the two germline ends. There are 15 residues in the CDR3. Germline CDR1 and CDR2: SGHTA and FQGNSA.

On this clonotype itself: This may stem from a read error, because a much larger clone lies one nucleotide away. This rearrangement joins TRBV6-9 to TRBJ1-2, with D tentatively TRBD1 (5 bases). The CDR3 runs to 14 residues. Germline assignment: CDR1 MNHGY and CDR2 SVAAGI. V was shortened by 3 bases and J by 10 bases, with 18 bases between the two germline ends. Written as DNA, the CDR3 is TGTGCCAGCAGTTACAGTGGTGGTGGGGCCGACTACACCTTC. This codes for CASSYSGGGADYTF.

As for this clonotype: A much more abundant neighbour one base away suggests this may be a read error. DNA of the CDR3: TGTGCCAGCAGTACCACCGGGACAGGGAGTATTTACGAGCAGTACTTC. It specifies CASSTTGTGSIYEQYF. V gene TRBV28 combines with J gene TRBJ2-7; 9 nucleotides align to TRBD1. This CDR3 region has 16 residues. Germline-derived CDR1 and CDR2 are MDHEN and SYDVKM. Losses at the gene ends were 5 bases for V and 4 bases for J; bases not matched to a gene: 12.